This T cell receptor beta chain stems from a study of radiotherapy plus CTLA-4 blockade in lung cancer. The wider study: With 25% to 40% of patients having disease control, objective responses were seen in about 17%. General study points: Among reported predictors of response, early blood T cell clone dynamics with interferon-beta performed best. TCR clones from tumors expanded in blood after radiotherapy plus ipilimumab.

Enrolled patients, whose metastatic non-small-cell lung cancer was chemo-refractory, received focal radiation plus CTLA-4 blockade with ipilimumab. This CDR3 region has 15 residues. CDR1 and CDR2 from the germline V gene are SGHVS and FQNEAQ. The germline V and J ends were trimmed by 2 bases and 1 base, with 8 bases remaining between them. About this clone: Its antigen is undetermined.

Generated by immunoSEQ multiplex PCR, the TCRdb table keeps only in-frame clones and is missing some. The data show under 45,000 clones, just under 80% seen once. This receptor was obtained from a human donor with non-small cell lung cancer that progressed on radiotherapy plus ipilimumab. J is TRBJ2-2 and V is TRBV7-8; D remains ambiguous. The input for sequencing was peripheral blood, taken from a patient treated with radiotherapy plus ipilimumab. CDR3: CASSLQAGNTGELFF. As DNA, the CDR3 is TGTGCCAGCAGCTTACAAGCAGGGAACACCGGGGAGCTGTTTTTT.